The clone carrying this T cell receptor (beta chain) was observed a few times. The data were obtained in a study of human T cells and chemical hapten exposure. MiXCR, run by TCRdb on the RACE reads, gives a single entry per CDR3 protein. The sample shows around 330,000 distinct CDR3 sequences, around 5.5% of them seen only once. Sample time point: pre-sensitization, week 0. As for treatment: therapeutic diphenylcyclopropenone sensitization with weekly scalp DPC. Donation of samples came from alopecia patients who were 18 to 70 years old and suitable for DPC. V was clipped by 0 bases and J by 3 bases, with 10 bases between them. The CDR3 spans 15 residues. Germline CDR1 is SGHDN and CDR2 is FVKESK.

The receptor's source is a woman aged 18-30 years with alopecia areata. Some clones in this sample may be carry-over from other donors' samples. The V and J genes are TRBV14 and TRBJ2-3; unclear D gene. The source material was whole blood, sampled in connection with sensitization to the hapten diphenylcyclopropenone (DPC). The CDR3 is CASSQEPGVTDTQYF. DNA of the CDR3: TGTGCCAGCAGCCAAGAACCAGGAGTGACAGATACGCAGTATTTT.